Below are 21 T cell receptor beta chains sequenced from a single sample in a study of monozygotic twins with inflammatory bowel disease. TCRdb reprocessed the 5' RACE reads and stores each CDR3 protein as one record, lacking DNA. Found here are around 410,000 distinct CDR3 sequences; the top ten clones hold 2% to 3%. The sequenced sample consisted of blood. The source of these receptors is a human donor with ulcerative colitis or Crohn's disease, or a healthy co-twin of an affected twin (not recorded which).

The rearrangement joins TRBV20-1 to TRBJ1-6; lacking DNA, the TRBD1 call made by TCRdb goes unchecked. CDR1 and CDR2 from the germline V gene are DFQATT and SNEGSKA (reference sequence). The CDR3 totals 16 residues. This chain's CDR3 is CSATDPGQGARSPLHF.

The V gene is TRBV29-1, the J gene TRBJ1-1; TCRdb's D call of TRBD1 is untestable without DNA. This CDR3 comprises 13 residues. The germline gives CDR1 SQVTM, CDR2 ANQGSEA. CDR3 amino acids: CSGGTGQNTEAFF. The full variable domain, rest sourced from reference TRBV29-1 and TRBJ1-1, is SAVISQKPSRDICQRGTSLTIQCQVDSQVTMMFWYRQQPGQSLTLIATANQGSEATYESGFVIDKFPISRPNLTFSTLTVSNMSPEDSSIYLCSGGTGQNTEAFFGQGTRLTVV.

The chain recombines TRBV5-1 with TRBJ2-7; TCRdb calls TRBD2, which cannot be checked without DNA. The CDR3 sequence is 15 residues long. CDR1 SGHRS and CDR2 YFSETQ come from the germline V gene. CDR3 amino acids: CATSVNPESGYEQYF.

J is TRBJ1-6 and V is TRBV5-1; TCRdb gives TRBD1 as the D gene, but with no DNA this cannot be confirmed. The CDR3 contains 14 residues. Germline V lookup: CDR1 SGHRS, CDR2 YFSETQ. CDR3 region: CASSFGQGESPLHF.

This chain links TRBV10-3 with TRBJ2-7; TCRdb's D call, TRBD2, is unchecked because there is no DNA. The germline CDR1 and CDR2 sequences are ENHRY and SYGVKD. The CDR3 is 16 residues long. This CDR3 reads CAISDPSGRASYEQYF.

The J gene is TRBJ2-1, the V gene TRBV7-3; no DNA is available, so the TRBD2 call from TCRdb remains unchecked. Germline CDR1 and CDR2: SGHTA and FQGTGA. This CDR3 is 14 amino acids long. The CDR3 sequence: CASSPPGTKNEQFF. Filled out from reference TRBV7-3 and TRBJ2-1, the complete variable domain reads GAGVSQTPSNKVTEKGKYVELRCDPISGHTALYWYRQSLGQGPEFLIYFQGTGAADDSGLPNDRFFAVRPEGSVSTLKIQRTERGDSAVYLCASSPPGTKNEQFFGPGTRLTVL.

The rearrangement joins TRBV29-1 to TRBJ1-2; TCRdb's D call of TRBD1 is untestable without DNA. This CDR3 has 11 amino acids. Germline values: CDR1 SQVTM, CDR2 ANQGSEA. CDR3 loop: CSVRRGGGYTF.

The chain has TRBV12-3 or TRBV12-4 and TRBJ2-2; TCRdb's D call, TRBD1, is unchecked because there is no DNA. The CDR3 has 15 residues. The CDR3 loop reads CASSFSGGVPGELFF.

V and J are TRBV9 and TRBJ2-7; with no DNA, the TCRdb D assignment of TRBD2 cannot be verified. The CDR3 sequence is 14 residues long. Germline values: CDR1 SGDLS, CDR2 YYNGEE. The CDR3 sequence: CASSPNGEDSIRLF.

This chain joins TRBV3-1 and TRBJ2-2; the D gene TCRdb calls, TRBD2, cannot be checked with no DNA. The CDR3 runs to 18 residues. Germline CDR1 reads LGHDT; CDR2 reads YNNKEL (reference sequence). The CDR3 sequence is CASSQGLAGGLNTGELFF. The full variable domain, completed using reference TRBV3-1 and TRBJ2-2, is DTAVSQTPKYLVTQMGNDKSIKCEQNLGHDTMYWYKQDSKKFLKIMFSYNNKELIINETVPNRFSPKSPDKAHLNLHINSLELGDSAVYFCASSQGLAGGLNTGELFFGEGSRLTVL.

The gene calls are TRBV5-1 and TRBJ1-6; there is no DNA to check the TCRdb D call of TRBD1. Germline V CDR1 and CDR2: SGHRS, YFSETQ. This CDR3 has 17 amino acids. The CDR3 reads CASSLETGQGRNSPLHF. Full variable domain (rest looked up from reference TRBV5-1 and TRBJ1-6): KAGVTQTPRYLIKTRGQQVTLSCSPISGHRSVSWYQQTPGQGLQFLFEYFSETQRNKGNFPGRFSGRQFSNSRSEMNVSTLELGDSALYLCASSLETGQGRNSPLHFGNGTRLTVT.

The genes are TRBV5-1 and TRBJ2-3. Germline assignment: CDR1 SGHRS and CDR2 YFSETQ. The CDR3 covers 15 residues. CDR3 sequence reads: CASSLSLASTDTQYF. Filled out from reference TRBV5-1 and TRBJ2-3, the complete variable domain reads KAGVTQTPRYLIKTRGQQVTLSCSPISGHRSVSWYQQTPGQGLQFLFEYFSETQRNKGNFPGRFSGRQFSNSRSEMNVSTLELGDSALYLCASSLSLASTDTQYFGPGTRLTVL.

The gene calls are TRBV4-3 and TRBJ2-7; TCRdb outputs TRBD2, but without DNA this stays unchecked. Per germline, CDR1 LGHNA and CDR2 YSLEER. CDR3 length equals 14 residues. CDR3 sequence reads: CASSLLAGNYEQYF.

This chain connects TRBV10-3 to TRBJ2-3; checking the TCRdb D call of TRBD1 is not possible without DNA. CDR3 length: 15 amino acids. The germline CDR1 and CDR2 sequences are ENHRY and SYGVKD. The CDR3 sequence is CAISERRQGPDTQYF.

This sequence joins TRBV27 and TRBJ2-7; TCRdb names TRBD1, which stays unverified in the absence of DNA. CDR3 length: 15 amino acids. The germline V gene encodes CDR1 MNHEY and CDR2 SMNVEV (reference sequence). CDR3 protein: CASKTSTGGFYEQYF.

The rearrangement links TRBV10-3 to TRBJ1-2. This CDR3 region has 12 residues. CDR1 is ENHRY, CDR2 SYGVKD, per germline. The CDR3 loop is CAIRGGGYGYTF.

CDR3 sequence reads: CASSSPAIGGAQYF. The genes are TRBV7-2 and TRBJ2-5. Germline CDR1 reads SGHTA; CDR2 reads FQGNSA. This CDR3 is 14 amino acids long.

V gene TRBV7-9 combines with J gene TRBJ1-5; TCRdb's assignment of TRBD1 cannot be checked, as there is no DNA. Germline values: CDR1 SEHNR, CDR2 FQNEAQ (reference sequence). The CDR3 is 14 amino acids. The CDR3 region is CASSTGQGGQPQHF.

The rearrangement uses TRBV5-1 and TRBJ2-3; TCRdb calls TRBD2, which cannot be checked without DNA. The CDR3 sequence is 17 residues long. CDR1 and CDR2 from the germline V gene are SGHRS and YFSETQ. The CDR3 is CASSQRGGGKATDTQYF. Together with reference TRBV5-1 and TRBJ2-3, the CDR3 gives the full variable domain: KAGVTQTPRYLIKTRGQQVTLSCSPISGHRSVSWYQQTPGQGLQFLFEYFSETQRNKGNFPGRFSGRQFSNSRSEMNVSTLELGDSALYLCASSQRGGGKATDTQYFGPGTRLTVL.

The V call is TRBV6-2 or TRBV6-3, the J call TRBJ2-7. Per germline, CDR1 MNHEY and CDR2 SVGEGT. CDR3 size: 13 residues. The CDR3 region is CASSYYSFYEQYF.

V and J are TRBV2 and TRBJ1-1; TCRdb indicates TRBD1, and absent DNA this call remains unverified. CDR1 is SNHLY, CDR2 FYNNEI, per germline. The CDR3 sequence is 17 residues long. The CDR3 sequence: CASGIDRTGAPELEAFF.